The table lists the clone carrying this T cell receptor beta chain with a count of one. Its specificity is unknown. The sample is drawn from a study of somatic mutations in cytotoxic T cells in rheumatoid arthritis. Overall study: Certain V beta antibody-stained T-cell populations, V beta1+ cells sequenced for TCRB among them, were flow-sorted to nearly 100% purity.

Assay used: immunoSEQ multiplex PCR; TCRdb lists only in-frame clones, some missing. The sample has about 23,000 clones, approximately 84% seen once; the top ten hold about 10%. This CDR3 has 13 residues. The germline V gene encodes CDR1 MNHEY and CDR2 SVGAGI. Trimming stripped 1 base from V and 4 bases from J, with 7 bases between. Points from the study as a whole: Age-matched healthy controls and rheumatoid arthritis patients had CD8+ T-cell clonality that did not differ significantly.

The chain couples TRBV6-5 to TRBJ1-2, with unresolved D. The specimen sequenced was CD8+ T cells sorted from blood. The TCR comes from an adult with rheumatoid arthritis. CDR3 residues: CASSYFSGYGYTF. For the CDR3, the DNA is TGTGCCAGCAGTTACTTCAGTGGCTATGGCTACACCTTC.